The 31 T cell receptor beta chains below were found in one sample sequenced in a study of blood T cell repertoires in COVID-19. Sequenced by immunoSEQ multiplex PCR; TCRdb stores in-frame clones only, minus some. The table shows some 110,000 clones, with approximately 86% occurring only once. The sequencing sample was made of peripheral blood. These receptor sequences come from a man aged 40-50 years with acute or convalescent COVID-19.

V gene TRBV5-5 combines with J gene TRBJ1-1; no clear D. Germline V gives CDR1 SGHKS, CDR2 YYEKEE (reference sequence). The V gene lost 3 bases and the J gene lost 4 bases, with 13 bases spanning the gap. There are 14 residues in the CDR3. The DNA for the CDR3 is TGTGCCAGCAGCTACCTATACGGGAGCACTGAAGCTTTCTTT. This gives the protein CASSYLYGSTEAFF.

This chain links TRBV11-2 with TRBJ2-7; weak D call: TRBD1 (5 bases). CDR3 length: 15 amino acids. Trimming stripped 5 bases from V and 1 base from J, with 15 bases between. Germline lookup yields CDR1 SGHAT and CDR2 FQNNGV. Here the CDR3 reads CASSLQTTVSYEQYF. Here the CDR3 DNA reads TGTGCCAGCAGCCTCCAAACGACAGTATCCTACGAGCAGTACTTC.

This clone was seen only once. In DNA, the CDR3 is TGTGCCAGCAGCGCCCCTAGCGGAGGCTACAATGAGCAGTTCTTC. This encodes CASSAPSGGYNEQFF. V and J are TRBV9 and TRBJ2-1; the match to TRBD2 covers 7 bases. The CDR3 spans 15 residues. The germline V gene has CDR1 SGDLS and CDR2 YYNGEE. V was pared by 3 bases and J by 3 bases, with 6 bases of the junction left unmatched.

V gene TRBV7-2 combines with J gene TRBJ2-7; the match to TRBD2 covers 10 bases. Trimming removed 1 base from V and 0 bases from J; junction bases left unmatched: 6. The germline gives CDR1 SGHTA, CDR2 FQGNSA. This CDR3 region has 17 residues. CDR3 loop: CASSLELAGANSYEQYF. CDR3 DNA: TGTGCCAGCAGCTTAGAGCTAGCGGGGGCCAACTCCTACGAGCAGTACTTC.

CDR3 nucleotide sequence: TGTGCCAGCAGCCAAAACCGGGTTAACTATGGCTACACCTTC. Translated, it gives CASSQNRVNYGYTF. The gene calls are TRBV14 and TRBJ1-2; unclear D gene. From germline, CDR1 is SGHDN and CDR2 FVKESK. Trimming removed 2 bases at V and 1 base at J, with 8 bases between. This CDR3 is built from 14 residues.

This clone was counted a few times. The chain carries TRBV29-1 and TRBJ2-1; D uncertain. Looked up from germline, CDR1 is SQVTM and CDR2 is ANQGSEA. The CDR3 has 13 residues. Deletions cut 3 bases from V and 2 bases from J, with 8 bases between. This chain's CDR3 is CSVEETTYNEQFF. CDR3 DNA: TGCAGCGTTGAGGAGACCACCTACAATGAGCAGTTCTTC.

In its sample, this clone was seen once. The chain carries TRBV10-3 and TRBJ2-7; D may be TRBD1 (5 bases). Deletions cut 4 bases from V and 0 bases from J, with 10 bases between. CDR1 ENHRY and CDR2 SYGVKD come from the germline V gene. The length of the CDR3 is 14 residues. CDR3 nucleotides: TGTGCCATCAGTGGAACAGGTAGCTCCTACGAGCAGTACTTC. It translates to CAISGTGSSYEQYF.

The chain employs TRBV4-3 and TRBJ1-3, with D unresolved. The germline V gene encodes CDR1 LGHNA and CDR2 YSLEER. CDR3 length: 13 residues. With 0 bases removed from V and 4 bases from J, the gap between germline ends came to 4 bases. CDR3 coding DNA: TGCGCCAGCAGCCAAGAAAGCGGAAACACCATATATTTT. This codes for CASSQESGNTIYF.

The V gene is TRBV6-1, the J gene TRBJ2-3; a weak D match, TRBD2 (5 bases). This CDR3 is 15 amino acids long. The V gene lost 2 bases and the J gene lost 3 bases, with 12 bases spanning the gap. Germline loops: CDR1 MNHNS, CDR2 SASEGT. This CDR3 is CASSELSPGTDTQYF. The CDR3 nucleotides read TGTGCCAGCAGTGAACTCAGTCCGGGAACAGATACGCAGTATTTT.

The table lists this clone with a count of one. This chain joins TRBV7-6 and TRBJ2-5; 8 positions match TRBD2. The CDR3 runs to 16 residues. Looked up from germline, CDR1 is SGHVS and CDR2 is FNYEAQ. V trimming: 5 bases; J trimming: 1 base; junction bases outside the gene matches: 9. The CDR3 sequence: CASSRTGTRGQETQYF. In DNA form, the CDR3 reads TGTGCCAGCAGCCGGACCGGGACTAGGGGCCAAGAGACCCAGTACTTC.

This chain connects TRBV19 to TRBJ2-7, with 10 positions matching TRBD2. The CDR3 is 17 amino acids. From germline, CDR1 is LNHDA and CDR2 SQIVND (reference sequence). Trimming cost V 3 bases and J 3 bases; bases outside gene matches: 11. The CDR3: CASSMGRLAGSYYEQYF. In DNA form, the CDR3 reads TGTGCCAGTAGTATGGGTCGACTAGCGGGTTCATACTACGAGCAGTACTTC.

The chain recombines TRBV11-3 with TRBJ2-7, with TRBD1 matching 7 bases. The V gene end was trimmed by 0 bases and the J gene end by 2 bases; junction bases not matched to a gene: 4. Germline values: CDR1 SGHNT, CDR2 YENEEA. The CDR3 covers 15 residues. The CDR3 reads CASSLEPGTAYEQYF. The CDR3 coding sequence is TGTGCCAGCAGCTTAGAGCCGGGGACAGCCTACGAGCAGTACTTC.

The chain's CDR3 is CASGLTSGTGISPLHF. Written as DNA, the CDR3 is TGTGCTAGTGGTTTGACTTCCGGGACAGGGATTTCACCCCTCCACTTT. The chain couples TRBV12-5 to TRBJ1-6; 9 bases fit TRBD1. V shed 2 bases, J shed 9 bases, and the junction held 8 bases outside the gene matches. Germline assignment: CDR1 LGHNT and CDR2 FRNRAP. The CDR3 is made up of 16 amino acids.

V is TRBV11-2 and J is TRBJ1-1; TRBD1 matches 9 bases. The germline CDR1 and CDR2 sequences are SGHAT and FQNNGV. This CDR3 spans 16 amino acids. After removal of 5 bases from V and 1 base from J, the junction contained 8 bases not matched to a gene. CDR3 sequence reads: CASSPRTGATNTEAFF. DNA of the CDR3: TGTGCCAGCAGCCCAAGGACAGGGGCGACGAACACTGAAGCTTTCTTT.

This chain connects TRBV30 to TRBJ1-1, with 8 bases that match TRBD1. Germline V gene sequence: CDR1 GTSNPN, CDR2 SVGIG (reference sequence). The junction had 17 bases not matched to a gene; V was cut back by 1 base and J by 10 bases. This CDR3 has 16 amino acids. CDR3: CAWSATGQGASLGAFF. The CDR3, as DNA: TGTGCCTGGAGTGCGACTGGACAGGGAGCCTCCCTTGGAGCTTTCTTT.

The V call is TRBV7-9, the J call TRBJ1-2, with D maybe TRBD1 (5 bases). The germline V and J ends were trimmed by 3 bases and 2 bases, with 10 bases remaining between them. The CDR3 has 14 residues. Germline V lookup: CDR1 SEHNR, CDR2 FQNEAQ (reference sequence). This chain's CDR3 is CASSFRVTNYGYTF. DNA for the CDR3: TGTGCCAGCAGCTTCAGGGTAACCAACTATGGCTACACCTTC. The whole variable domain, remainder taken from reference TRBV7-9 and TRBJ1-2, is DTGVSQNPRHKITKRGQNVTFRCDPISEHNRLYWYRQTLGQGPEFLTYFQNEAQLEKSRLLSDRFSAERPKGSFSTLEIQRTEQGDSAMYLCASSFRVTNYGYTFGSGTRLTVV.

J is TRBJ2-1 and V is TRBV29-1; 9 positions match TRBD2. The CDR3 extends over 14 amino acids. V lost 6 bases and J lost 0; bases outside the gene matches: 3. CDR1 is SQVTM and CDR2 is ANQGSEA in the germline V gene. CDR3 protein: CSVAGGSSYNEQFF. CDR3 bases: TGCAGCGTAGCGGGAGGTAGCTCCTACAATGAGCAGTTCTTC.

The chain recombines TRBV7-9 with TRBJ2-3; tentative D call: TRBD1 (6 bases). Between the trimmed V and J ends, which lost 5 bases and 3 bases, there was a span of 21 bases. The CDR3 consists of 17 residues. Per germline, CDR1 SEHNR and CDR2 FQNEAQ (reference sequence). The CDR3: CASSPQRTGWETDTQYF. The CDR3 nucleotides read TGTGCCAGCAGCCCCCAGAGAACAGGGTGGGAAACAGATACGCAGTATTTT.

This clone was counted only a few times. The chain has TRBV19 and TRBJ1-1, with unresolved D. The CDR3 spans 13 residues. Trimming stripped 3 bases from V and 1 base from J, with 6 bases between. Germline CDR1 is LNHDA and CDR2 is SQIVND (reference sequence). The CDR3 DNA reads TGTGCCAGTAGTATGTACTGGAACACTGAAGCTTTCTTT. Translating gives CASSMYWNTEAFF.

The chain is built from TRBV5-4 and TRBJ2-2; D not resolved. V lost 2 bases to trimming and J lost 5 bases, with 7 bases between them. In germline, CDR1 is SGHNT, CDR2 YYREEE (reference sequence). This CDR3 contains 13 residues. The DNA of the CDR3 is TGTGCCAGCAGCTTTCCTCCTACCGGGGAGCTGTTTTTT. Amino acids: CASSFPPTGELFF.

This rearrangement joins TRBV5-5 to TRBJ1-4, with 7 bases lining up with TRBD1. Losses at the gene ends were 3 bases for V and 10 bases for J; bases not matched to a gene: 9. Germline loops: CDR1 SGHKS, CDR2 YYEKEE (reference sequence). This CDR3 has 14 amino acids. The CDR3 nucleotides read TGTGCCAGCAGCTCCAGACAGGGTGGTGGAAAACTGTTTTTT. It yields the protein CASSSRQGGGKLFF. Supplemented by reference TRBV5-5 and TRBJ1-4, the full variable domain reads DAGVTQSPTHLIKTRGQQVTLRCSPISGHKSVSWYQQVLGQGPQFIFQYYEKEERGRGNFPDRFSARQFPNYSSELNVNALLLGDSALYLCASSSRQGGGKLFFGSGTQLSVL.

The rearrangement joins TRBV18 to TRBJ1-3; no definite D call. The germline V and J ends were trimmed by 3 bases and 0 bases, with 9 bases remaining between them. Germline CDR1 and CDR2: KGHSH and LQKENI. This CDR3 is built from 15 residues. The chain's CDR3 is CASSPQALSGNTIYF. The CDR3 nucleotides read TGTGCCAGCTCACCTCAGGCCCTCTCTGGAAACACCATATATTTT.

DNA of the CDR3: TGTGCCAGCAGCCAATCGGGGTCCATCGGACAGGGGAGATTCTACGAGCAGTACTTC. Translating gives CASSQSGSIGQGRFYEQYF. The rearrangement uses TRBV3-1 (or the pseudogene TRBV3-2) and TRBJ2-7; 9 bases fit TRBD1. Germline V gives CDR1 LGHDT, CDR2 YNNKEL (reference sequence). V shed 2 bases, J shed 3 bases, and the junction held 17 bases outside the gene matches. The CDR3 loop spans 19 amino acids.

The genes are TRBV11-2 and TRBJ1-6; D gene ambiguous. V gave up 2 bases and J gave up 6 bases, with 14 bases separating them. Germline assignment: CDR1 SGHAT and CDR2 FQNNGV. There are 16 residues in the CDR3. CDR3: CASSLRQALLNSPLHF. In DNA, the CDR3 is TGTGCCAGCAGCTTAAGGCAGGCCCTCCTTAATTCACCCCTCCACTTT.

The chain combines TRBV19 with TRBJ1-1; TRBD1 might be the D (6 bases). Trimming removed 1 base at V and 3 bases at J, with 9 bases between. CDR1 and CDR2 (germline): LNHDA, SQIVND (reference sequence). The CDR3 is 14 residues long. Written as DNA, the CDR3 is TGTGCCAGTAGTATAGGGCAGGGGTACACTGAAGCTTTCTTT. It is translated as CASSIGQGYTEAFF.

The count of this clone is one. V is TRBV7-8 and J is TRBJ2-5; TRBD2 aligns across 8 bases. V lost 2 bases, J lost 2 bases, and 4 bases stayed unmatched. The CDR3 covers 15 residues. Germline values: CDR1 SGHVS, CDR2 FQNEAQ. CDR3 residues: CASSLWTSKQETQYF. CDR3 sequence (DNA): TGTGCCAGCAGCTTATGGACTAGCAAACAAGAGACCCAGTACTTC.

This clone has a handful of counts. This chain links TRBV3-1 (or the pseudogene TRBV3-2) with TRBJ1-2; D unclear. This CDR3 spans 11 amino acids. The germline V and J ends were trimmed by 4 bases and 10 bases, with 10 bases remaining between them. Germline assignment: CDR1 LGHDT and CDR2 YNNKEL (reference sequence). CDR3 loop: CASSRGRAYTF. In DNA form, the CDR3 reads TGTGCCAGCAGCCGCGGGAGGGCCTACACCTTC.

CDR3 amino acids: CASSLVSSGNTIYF. The CDR3 bases are TGTGCCAGCAGCTTAGTGAGCTCTGGAAACACCATATATTTT. The chain recombines TRBV7-2 with TRBJ1-3; D is uncertain. CDR3 size: 14 residues. The germline V gene has CDR1 SGHTA and CDR2 FQGNSA. Trimming took 1 base from V and 0 from J, leaving 4 bases between them.

The chain joins TRBV20-1 to TRBJ2-7, with D uncertain. Per germline, CDR1 DFQATT and CDR2 SNEGSKA (reference sequence). This CDR3 region has 11 residues. V was shortened by 6 bases and J by 5 bases, with 11 bases between the two germline ends. CDR3 in DNA: TGCAGTGCCCGACGTGCGGACGAGCAGTACTTC. Translation gives CSARRADEQYF.

This chain links TRBV7-9 with TRBJ2-1, with 7 bases matching TRBD2. Germline V gene sequence: CDR1 SEHNR, CDR2 FQNEAQ (reference sequence). The J segment lost 2 bases and the V segment lost 9 bases, leaving 10 bases of the junction unmatched. The CDR3 extends over 15 amino acids. CDR3 sequence: CASKETLAAYNEQFF. The CDR3 DNA follows: TGTGCCAGTAAAGAAACGCTAGCGGCCTACAATGAGCAGTTCTTC.

The V and J genes are TRBV3-1 (or the pseudogene TRBV3-2) and TRBJ2-1; 9 nucleotides align to TRBD2. The CDR3 loop spans 16 amino acids. Germline V gives CDR1 LGHDT, CDR2 YNNKEL (reference sequence). V lost 1 base, J lost 12 bases, and 13 bases stayed unmatched. This CDR3 is CASSQGWRGGPTAQFF. The CDR3 DNA is TGTGCCAGCAGCCAAGGCTGGCGGGGGGGCCCCACGGCGCAGTTCTTC.